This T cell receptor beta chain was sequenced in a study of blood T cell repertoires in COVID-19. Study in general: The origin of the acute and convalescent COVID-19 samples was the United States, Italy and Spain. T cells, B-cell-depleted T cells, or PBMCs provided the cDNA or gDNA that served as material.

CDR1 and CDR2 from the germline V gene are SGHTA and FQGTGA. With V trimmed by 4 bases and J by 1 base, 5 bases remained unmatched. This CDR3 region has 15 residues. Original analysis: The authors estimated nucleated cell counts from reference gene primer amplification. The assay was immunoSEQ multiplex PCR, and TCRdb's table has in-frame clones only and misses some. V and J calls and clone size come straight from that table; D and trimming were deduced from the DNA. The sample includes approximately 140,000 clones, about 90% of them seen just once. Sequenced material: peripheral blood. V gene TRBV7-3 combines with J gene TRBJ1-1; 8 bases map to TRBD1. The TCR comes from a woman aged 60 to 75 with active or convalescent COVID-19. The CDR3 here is CASSSTGVSNTEAFF. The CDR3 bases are TGTGCCAGCAGCTCGACAGGGGTTTCGAACACTGAAGCTTTCTTT.